This is a list of T cell receptor beta chains from one sample in a study of cytomegalovirus exposure and HLA in healthy donors. Clones were sequenced by immunoSEQ multiplex PCR, and TCRdb holds only the in-frame ones, with some missing. This sample has fewer than 150,000 clones; 75% to 90% occur once, and the top ten carry under 8.5%. The specimen sequenced was PBMCs. These receptors all stem from a woman in her 30s in good health and CMV-seropositive. The CDR3 runs from the conserved cysteine through the conserved F or W. D genes are given only for firm matches.

d_gene	v_gene	j_gene	CDR3nt	CDR3aa
TRBD1	TRBV25-1	TRBJ1-2	TGTGCCAGCAGTGAATCAGGGACAGGCAATGGCTACACCTTC	CASSESGTGNGYTF
.	TRBV7-2	TRBJ2-3	TGTGCCAGCAGCTTAGCGGAGAGGGATACGCAGTATTTT	CASSLAERDTQYF
.	TRBV7-8	TRBJ1-1	TGTGCCAGCAGCTTCTCAGGGAACACTGAAGCTTTCTTT	CASSFSGNTEAFF
TRBD2	TRBV6-1	TRBJ2-1	TGTGCCAGCAGTGTTTATAGCGGGAGCTCCTACAATGAGCAGTTCTTC	CASSVYSGSSYNEQFF
.	TRBV28	TRBJ2-1	TGTGCCAGCAGTTTACTCAATGAGCAGTTCTTC	CASSLLNEQFF
TRBD1	TRBV2	TRBJ1-6	TGTGCCAGCAGTGGGAGCCAGGGGGTCTATAATTCACCCCTCCACTTT	CASSGSQGVYNSPLHF
TRBD1	TRBV2	TRBJ2-7	TGTGCCAGCAGGGCCGAGACAGGGGTGCCCGAGCAGTACTTC	CASRAETGVPEQYF
TRBD2	TRBV9	TRBJ2-3	TGTGCCAGCAGCGTAGGAAATAGCGGGGACACAGATACGCAGTATTTT	CASSVGNSGDTDTQYF
.	TRBV30	TRBJ2-7	TGTGCCTGGAGTGTAAAAGGGGCCCCCTACGAGCAGTACTTC	CAWSVKGAPYEQYF
TRBD1	TRBV15	TRBJ2-7	TGTGCCACCAGCAGAGACCGCGGGGACGGGGGACAGGGTTCCTACGAGCAGTACTTC	CATSRDRGDGGQGSYEQYF
.	TRBV7-3	TRBJ2-3	TGTGCCAGCAGCTTCCCGGGTAGGGGGGGGGATACGCAGTATTTT	CASSFPGRGGDTQYF
.	TRBV20-1	TRBJ2-3	TGCAGTGCTAGCCCCGGGGCGCAGTATTTT	CSASPGAQYF
.	TRBV27	TRBJ2-2	TGTGCCAGCAGTTCCAGCCCGACTTCTCCGCGGGTGTTTTTT	CASSSSPTSPRVFF
.	TRBV27	TRBJ2-3	TGTGCCAGCAGAGCCGGACAGAACCCCACAGATACGCAGTATTTT	CASRAGQNPTDTQYF
TRBD2	TRBV11-3	TRBJ2-3	TGTGCCAGCAGCTTAGGAAGCGGGATGGAGCATACGCAGTATTTT	CASSLGSGMEHTQYF
.	TRBV5-8	TRBJ2-1	TGTGCCAGCAGTCTCGGGTCCTACAATGAGCAGTTCTTC	CASSLGSYNEQFF
.	TRBV30	TRBJ2-2	TGTGCCTGGAGTGTAATGGGGGCCCTGAACACCGGGGAGCTGTTTTTT	CAWSVMGALNTGELFF